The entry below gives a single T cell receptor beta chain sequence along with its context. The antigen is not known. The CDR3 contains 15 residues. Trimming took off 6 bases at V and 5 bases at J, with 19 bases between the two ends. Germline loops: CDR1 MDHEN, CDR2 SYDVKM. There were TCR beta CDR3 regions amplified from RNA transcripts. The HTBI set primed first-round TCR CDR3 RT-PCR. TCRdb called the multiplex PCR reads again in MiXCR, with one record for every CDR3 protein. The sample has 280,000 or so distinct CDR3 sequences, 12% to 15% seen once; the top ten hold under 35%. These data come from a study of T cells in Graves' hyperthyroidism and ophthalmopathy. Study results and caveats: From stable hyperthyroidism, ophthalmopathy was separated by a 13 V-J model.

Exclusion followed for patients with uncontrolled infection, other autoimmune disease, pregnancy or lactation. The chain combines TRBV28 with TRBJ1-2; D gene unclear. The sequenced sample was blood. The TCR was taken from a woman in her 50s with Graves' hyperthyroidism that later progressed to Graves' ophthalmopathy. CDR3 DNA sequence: TGTGCCAGCAGCTTAGCACCCGGTGGTGAATATGGCTACACCTTC. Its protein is CASSLAPGGEYGYTF.